The present entry profiles one TCR beta chain with its context. Its target is unknown. A much larger clone lies one base from this, so it may be a read error. This CDR3 comprises 13 residues. CDR1 is DFQATT, CDR2 SNEGSKA, per germline (reference sequence). This record comes from a study of T-cell reconstitution after alpha-beta-depleted transplantation in children. Unique molecular identifiers were built into the TCRbeta library. TCRdb itself ran the PCR reads through MiXCR, one entry per CDR3 protein. The table shows hundreds of thousands of distinct CDR3 sequences, with around 12% occurring only once. Study-level results: Among T cells one year after transplant, newly produced cells accounted for most counts and diversity. About two months after transplant, alpha-beta T cells reportedly came from several hundred expanded graft clones. The study traced high day-60 TCRbeta diversity in some patients to surviving recipient T cells and thymic progenitors.

V and J are TRBV20-1 and TRBJ2-7; tentatively, D is TRBD1 (6 bases). This receptor was identified in a girl aged 2 to 10 with congenital amegakaryocytic thrombocytopenia, due to receive a stem cell transplant. The starting material was PBMCs, obtained before TCRalphabeta/CD19-depleted stem cell transplant. The DNA of the CDR3 is TGCAGTGCTACTGAATTACAGGGCTACGAGCAGCACTTC. It is translated as CSATELQGYEQHF.